The source of this TCR beta chain is a study of CD8 T cells in Susac syndrome. With random hexamers, reverse transcription was performed on about 0.45 to 1 ug of RNA. TCRdb re-derived calls from the immunoSEQ multiplex PCR reads in MiXCR, one entry per CDR3 protein. Of roughly 150,000 distinct CDR3 sequences in the sample, approximately 96% are singletons; the top ten hold about 0.16%. This CDR3 is 13 amino acids long. Germline CDR1 SGHTA, CDR2 FQGNSA. The V gene lost 2 bases and the J gene lost 6 bases, with 8 bases spanning the gap. Sequencing was performed on CD4+ T cells from PBMCs. This sequence was found in a human donor with Susac syndrome. The rearrangement joins TRBV7-2 to TRBJ2-1; no clear D gene. CDR3 nucleotide sequence: TGTGCCAGCAGCTTAAAGGCCGGCAATGAGCAGTTCTTC. Its protein is CASSLKAGNEQFF.